This T cell receptor beta chain was observed in a study of post-analysis software for immune sequencing data. Study-level information: The courses of disease that were included comprised relapsing-remitting, secondary progressive and progressive-relapsing multiple sclerosis.

Notes on this clonotype: Its target is unknown.

This CDR3 region has 17 residues. Germline-derived CDR1 and CDR2 are SGHVS and FQNEAQ. V lost 0 bases and J 5 bases, leaving 19 bases between the germline ends. Findings and limits, study-wide: When the samples were clustered directly with F measure, those that had been prepared in the same batch showed strong co-clustering. The normalized Chao1 diversity of multiple sclerosis patients was significantly lower than that of controls. Relative to controls, patients had 4 or 5 TRBV segments at higher frequency, with TRBV5-6, TRBV5-1 and TRBV20-1 among these.

Unique molecular identifiers were present in the TCR beta cDNA libraries. One entry per CDR3 protein, called by TCRdb with MiXCR from the PCR reads. Among hundreds of thousands of distinct CDR3 sequences listed, approximately 60% were seen once. This sequence joins TRBV7-8 and TRBJ2-5, with a weak D call TRBD1 (5 bases). The origin of this receptor is a girl aged 2-15 years with multiple sclerosis. Source material: blood. The CDR3 bases are TGTGCCAGCAGCTTAGCGGCAGGGTCATTAGGGTTGGAGACCCAGTACTTC. Its translation: CASSLAAGSLGLETQYF.